Listed here is a single TCR beta chain. Its antigen remains unidentified. Germline CDR1 and CDR2: SQVTM and ANQGSEA. V trimming: 4 bases; J trimming: 7 bases; junction bases outside the gene matches: 7. This CDR3 has 13 amino acids. Using immunoSEQ multiplex PCR, the repertoire was profiled, and TCRdb retains in-frame clones only, with some absent. The sample has about 100,000 clones; more than 75% are singletons. This specimen comes from a study of graft-versus-host responses after intestinal transplantation. Across the whole study: The recipients all started with anti-thymocyte globulin induction and then took tacrolimus and steroids for roughly 3 years.

Regarding the study as a whole: Early after transplant, HvG declines were associated with peak levels of circulating GvH clones. GvH clones were found in recipient marrow; some appeared first in ileum or blood. Graft-donor T cell macrochimerism in patients accompanied high graft-versus-host to host-versus-graft clonal ratios in allografts.

Sequenced material: unstimulated CD4+ T cells sorted from spleen or lymph node cells, taken before transplant. V gene TRBV29-1 combines with J gene TRBJ1-5; 7 bases line up with TRBD1. The TCR sequence derives from a human donor who was the organ donor for an intestinal transplant. CDR3 DNA sequence: TGCAGCGTTGCCTTGTCAGGGGGGCAGCCCCAGCATTTT. Amino acids: CSVALSGGQPQHF. Complete variable domain (other parts from reference TRBV29-1 and TRBJ1-5): SAVISQKPSRDICQRGTSLTIQCQVDSQVTMMFWYRQQPGQSLTLIATANQGSEATYESGFVIDKFPISRPNLTFSTLTVSNMSPEDSSIYLCSVALSGGQPQHFGDGTRLSIL.